This T cell receptor beta chain appears in the sequencing data of a study of cytomegalovirus exposure and HLA in healthy donors (TCRdb year 2017). Background for the entire study: An earlier analysis of approximately 640 of the donors reported 250 to 300 Gb of sequence data and 120 million or so unique TCR beta sequences from roughly 180 million T cells. HLA typing included class I and class II loci at four-digit resolution. Alongside the repertoire data, information on donor age, sex, ethnicity and CMV serostatus was compiled. In addition to the first cohort of 650 to 750 subjects, a separate validation cohort of over 90 different subjects was used. Of the roughly 400 genotyped donors, approximately 83% fell in the genetic ancestry cluster associated with self-reported Caucasian donors. A later genetic analysis took genome-wide SNP genotypes for 398 of the 666 donors and used that subset as a discovery cohort. On average, roughly 250,000 unique TCR beta nucleotide sequences were sequenced per donor among 398 genotyped donors of the cohort, with 15% to 20% of those sequences being non-productive. The later analysis used no new phenotypic data to find candidate immune exposures, relying instead on TCR beta sequences and their occurrence across donors. An early release that covered around 590 HLA-typed donors contained 300 to 350 gigabases of sequencing data and about 84 million unique TCR sequences. Using immunosequencing, the study profiled T cell repertoires from 500 to 800 subjects and related those repertoires to cytomegalovirus serostatus. An earlier analysis of 587 of the donors used high-throughput TCR beta sequencing to judge whether each TCR beta V gene segment behaved as functional or pseudogenic. The study aimed to test whether signatures of past pathogen exposure could be identified by cataloging public T cell receptors. To predict cytomegalovirus infection status, the study combined high-throughput TCR immunosequencing, statistical association of individual TCRs with disease status, and machine learning. About five DR-DQ haplotypes were treated as single units for association and clustering because of strong linkage in the cohort. All discovery cohort repertoires had been generated on a single sequencing platform. The number of donors typed differed by locus, with about 629-630 for A, B, C, DRB1 and DQB1, roughly 520 for DQA1, 600 to 610 for DPA1, and about 450 for DPB1. To study patterns of TCR occurrence, a later analysis re-analyzed previously published TCR beta repertoires from 600 to 750 donors and added high-resolution HLA genotyping. Here is what the overall study found, with its caveats: Most CMV-associated TCR beta chains appeared to be HLA-restricted in a later analysis, and the HLA associations seemed to be driven largely by CMV exposure. Specific HLA alleles were associated with 16,951 TCR beta sequences at a false discovery rate of 0.05 in a later analysis. Immune exposure information for the cohort was limited to CMV serostatus. Correlated functional status among segregating V segments might be attributable to linkage disequilibrium, but an unknown experimental factor could not be ruled out. The sequencing pipeline was judged likely to have produced a cluster of highly shared sequence variants as a technical artifact. Assigning TCR associations to individual alleles was difficult when HLA alleles, especially DR and DQ, strongly co-occurred. Roughly uniform sequencing depth across donors was assumed in presence/absence analyses, although this assumption may not hold. In a later analysis, HLA-associated TCR beta chains showed more clonal expansion and lower generation probabilities than non-associated chains that were equally common. In this cohort, only TCR beta chains were sequenced, and detectable features were limited by the absence of alpha or paired-chain data. In a later analysis, the rate of TCR association differed among HLA loci, with DRB1 alleles having the most associated TCRs and HLA-C alleles having the fewest. An association between a missense DCLRE1C variant and V-gene and J-gene trimming of TCR beta chains was found in a later genetic analysis and replicated in an independent cohort. In both the original and validation cohorts, the classifier was reported to diagnose cytomegalovirus status with high specificity and sensitivity. Three of the identified cytomegalovirus-associated TCR beta chains were confirmed in vitro to be specific for cytomegalovirus antigens. Roughly 17 rarely observed V segments, including chromosome 9 orphons, were excluded from the earlier analysis of a few hundred of the donors because counts were too low. According to a later genetic analysis, donors in an Asian-associated ancestry cluster had fewer N-insertions in productive TCRs than the roughly 700-donor mean. The study gave a list of about 160 TCR beta chains associated with cytomegalovirus. In a later analysis, several top co-occurrence clusters were reported to appear linked to parvovirus B19, influenza, CMV and Epstein-Barr virus. Most TCR sequences were seen in very few donors, while some public TCRs were found in many individuals. According to the authors, the approach could potentially be generalized to other disease states and immunological phenotypes. Because HLA typing was unavailable for some donors at each locus, only the typed subset was used in association tests. In an earlier analysis of around 600 of the donors, most TCR beta V segments appeared in productive rearrangements about 90% or about 30% of the time, broadly matching IMGT annotations. A further reported finding was that TCR beta sequences accurately predicted the HLA-A and HLA-B alleles for most subjects in the first cohort.

Libraries were built with the immunoSEQ multiplex PCR assay. For the multiplex PCR, a mixture combining 60 forward primers for TCR Vbeta segments and 13 reverse primers for TCR Jbeta segments was used. The CDR3 region of rearranged TCR beta genes was amplified from genomic DNA by a multiplex PCR assay. The Illumina HiSeq System was used to sequence the amplified TCR beta libraries as 87-base-pair reads. The original methods were these. A later analysis tallied 70 million to 100 million unique TCR beta chains across the 700 or so repertoires, and approximately 12 million of those chains were shared by two or more donors. A nearest-neighbor algorithm error-corrected the raw reads and collapsed the reads into unique sequences, merging closely related sequences to remove PCR and sequencing errors. Alignment of CDR3 sequences to IMGT reference sequences was used to assign V, D and J gene segments. For a sequence to be retained, a match of at least six nucleotides was required to both a V gene segment and a J gene segment. Rearrangements were classified as productive when the CDR3 lacked stop codons and remained in frame with V and J, and all other rearrangements were classified as non-productive. CDR3 was defined by IMGT convention, running from the second conserved V-encoded cysteine to the conserved J-encoded phenylalanine. The earlier analysis of about 560 of the donors excluded any sequence lacking an unambiguous match to a single V gene segment. An earlier analysis of several hundred of the donors classified V segments as functional when productive rearrangements were above 56.7% and as segregating when the standard deviation between donors was above 5%. A statistical classification framework was built to diagnose cytomegalovirus status from the catalog of TCR beta chain sequences. In a later analysis, TCR nucleotide sequences were compared against IMGT/GENE-DB human TR gene sequences so that V and J genes could be assigned. In a later analysis, CDR3 sequences and most-parsimonious VDJ recombination scenarios were assigned using the TCRdist pipeline. In a later analysis, every TCR beta chain was defined by the combination of its CDR3 amino acid sequence and its V-gene family, and reads without a unique V-gene family were dropped. To address suspected cross-contamination and a sequencing artifact, a later analysis removed several hundred highly shared, low-generation-probability nucleotide sequences. A later analysis calculated a clonal expansion index for each public chain from normalized within-repertoire ranks of inferred template counts. In a later analysis, generation probabilities were computed using a VDJ recombination model fitted to out-of-frame rearrangements, and the results were checked against IGoR. In a later analysis, hypergeometric tests were used to score TCR-TCR, TCR-HLA and TCR-CMV co-occurrence, with a repertoire-size bias correction applied to TCR pairs. False discovery rates were estimated in a later analysis by permuting HLA or CMV assignments 20 times. A later analysis grouped co-occurring TCRs with DBSCAN, adding TCRdist sequence similarity when clustering within HLA-allele-positive subsets. Repertoires with fewer than 30,000 or more than 120,000 public chains were left out of co-occurrence clustering, as were five repertoires with anomalous nucleotide sharing. Drawn from immuneACCESS, this table holds only the in-frame rearrangements with V and J called that TCRdb kept. Clones are partly lost; checked studies trace under half to an unresolved V gene and leave the rest unexplained. V and J calls and clone size come straight from that table; D and trimming were deduced from the DNA. Within this sample are about 160,000 clones, with about 76% of them counted one time only. The ten most abundant clones make up around 2.8% of the sample.

In total, roughly 670 healthy bone marrow donors made up the cohort. At the time of sampling, every cohort member was nominally healthy, though immune exposures that went unrecorded were likely present. The donor tested CMV seropositive and was one of the 289 seropositive cohort members. Every donor gave a peripheral blood sample, and the peripheral blood mononuclear cells from that sample were used for TCR beta sequencing. The Qiagen DNeasy Blood Extraction Kit was used to extract genomic DNA from the blood cell samples. A remark on this clone: Which antigen it targets is not known. No clone much larger than this one lies a single base away; base qualities are absent.

The receptor's source is a woman aged 40-49 years in good health and CMV-seropositive. Sequenced input: PBMCs.

The CDR3 here reads CASSAIGLADYGYTF. In nucleotide form, the sequence is TGTGCCAGCAGCGCCATAGGATTGGCGGACTATGGCTACACCTTC. The V gene is TRBV9 and the J gene is TRBJ1-2, with the D gene call left open. From a lookup of the germline V gene, CDR1 and CDR2 are SGDLS and YYNGEE. V sheds 3 bases and J sheds 3 bases, leaving 15 bases between their ends. From the cysteine through the phenylalanine, the CDR3 covers 15 amino acids. Only the CDR3 DNA stays, 45 bases, in frame from base 1. Supplemented by the reference TRBV9 and TRBJ1-2 proteins around the CDR3, the complete variable domain is DSGVTQTPKHLITATGQRVTLRCSPRSGDLSVYWYQQSLDQGLQFLIQYYNGEERAKGNILERFSAQQFPDLHSELNLSSLELGDSALYFCASSAIGLADYGYTFGSGTRLTVV.